Many counts were recorded for the clone carrying this T cell receptor beta chain. Antigen unknown. V lost 6 bases and J lost 6, with 14 bases in between. CDR1 and CDR2 from the germline V gene are MNHEY and SVGAGI. The CDR3 length is 13 residues. RNA and DNA were co-extracted from about 19-30 mg of unsorted bulk tissue. Starting from about 0.5 ug of total RNA, TCR beta cDNA was produced with a primer in the constant region. A slightly modified ARM-PCR protocol with three nested multiplex PCR rounds produced these TCR beta libraries. Rounds one and two of PCR, each of roughly 10 cycles, were primed with TRBV1-TRBV30 forward primers and a C-beta reverse primer. A single record per CDR3 protein comes from TCRdb applying MiXCR to the multiplex PCR reads. The data contain about 120,000 distinct CDR3 sequences, approximately 68% of them singletons. The data were taken from a study of tumor-infiltrating lymphocytes in primary liver carcinoma. About the study: Sample yields of productive TCRbeta reads, ranging from roughly 3.65 to 7.13 million, were similar across tissue types.

Points from the study as a whole: Among the pair types, tumor region pairs showed more overlap than tumor-adjacent and tumor-blood pairs.

The sequence derives from a woman aged 60-70 years with primary liver carcinoma and hepatitis B virus infection. The chain uses TRBV6-5 and TRBJ1-1, with a weak D call TRBD1 (5 bases). Sequenced input: tumor-adjacent normal liver tissue. The CDR3 here is CASRYSGDSEAFF. CDR3 DNA sequence: TGTGCCAGCAGGTACAGTGGGGACTCTGAAGCTTTCTTT.